A single T cell receptor beta chain is shown here with its context. The junction departs from the called germline gene at one end, perhaps through a read error. These data belong to a study of blood T cell repertoires in COVID-19. Study summary: Collection of acute and convalescent COVID-19 samples took place in the United States, Italy and Spain. PBMCs, B-cell-depleted T cells, or T cells provided the cDNA or gDNA that made up the material.

In the authors' methods: Nucleated cell counts were estimated from reference gene primer amplification. Generated by immunoSEQ multiplex PCR, the TCRdb table keeps only in-frame clones and is missing some. Clonal size and the V and J genes are those of that table, whereas D and trimming came from the DNA. In the table there are a few hundred thousand clones, roughly 80% of which are singletons. The CDR3 totals 14 residues. CDR1 and CDR2 (germline): SGHTA, FQGNSA. Sequences were obtained from peripheral blood. This TCR was recovered from a woman between 18 and 29 years old with acute or convalescent COVID-19. V is TRBV7-2 and J is TRBJ1-4; D is perhaps TRBD1 (6 bases). The CDR3 sequence is CASSSQGTSEKLFF. The CDR3 DNA reads as TGTGCCAGCAGCTCGCAGGGGACTAGTGAAAAACTGTTTTTT.